This T cell receptor (beta chain) was sequenced in a study of T cell responses to AZD1222 COVID-19 vaccine. Findings and caveats of the study: Distributed over spike, vaccine-associated CD4 TCRs predominated at 160-218 and 743-854. Only a handful of individuals given AZD1222 were seropositive at baseline.

Worth noting for this clone: The antigen is undetermined.

Libraries were prepared by immunoSEQ multiplex PCR; TCRdb keeps only in-frame clonotypes and omits some of them. The sample lists about 160,000 clones; 92% were seen once. The CDR3 is 13 amino acids. The V gene's germline CDR1 is MNHEY and CDR2 SVGAGI. V lost 8 bases, J lost 5 bases, and 15 bases lay in between. Sequenced here: peripheral blood, sampled on day 0 of MenACWY control vaccination. The source is an adult in good health. The chain recombines TRBV6-5 with TRBJ2-5; D is undetermined. The CDR3 region has the DNA TGTGCCAGCTCCCCAGGACCGCACGAGACCCAGTACTTC. It yields the protein CASSPGPHETQYF.